This TCR beta chain was documented in a study of cytomegalovirus exposure and HLA in healthy donors. CDR3 length equals 16 residues. The germline gives CDR1 LGHNT, CDR2 FRNRAP. V shed 7 bases, J shed 3 bases, and the junction held 10 bases outside the gene matches. In the PCR, 60 Vbeta and 13 Jbeta primers were used. Data came from immunoSEQ multiplex PCR; TCRdb stores just in-frame clones and leaves some out. The top ten hold almost 4% of the sample, which has fewer than 150,000 clones, about 78% seen once. The clonotype originates from a man younger than 35 in good health and CMV-seronegative. This sequence joins TRBV12-5 and TRBJ2-1; TRBD1 matches 9 bases. The sequenced material came from PBMCs. The CDR3 DNA reads as TGTGCTAGTGAAACCGGGACAGGGAAAAACTACAATGAGCAGTTCTTC. Translating gives CASETGTGKNYNEQFF. Together with reference TRBV12-5 and TRBJ2-1, the CDR3 gives the full variable domain: DARVTQTPRHKVTEMGQEVTMRCQPILGHNTVFWYRQTMMQGLELLAYFRNRAPLDDSGMPKDRFSAEMPDATLATLKIQPSEPRDSAVYFCASETGTGKNYNEQFFGPGTRLTVL.